The 3 T cell receptor beta chains reported below all come from one sample, sequenced in a study of blood T cell repertoires in COVID-19. The data were produced by immunoSEQ multiplex PCR, yet TCRdb's version contains in-frame clones alone and is incomplete. The sample has approximately 490,000 clones; approximately 91% are singletons. The sample taken for sequencing was PBMCs or T cells enriched from blood (not recorded which). The origin of the receptors is a woman aged 55-70 years who had recovered from COVID-19.

The chain employs TRBV7-9 and TRBJ1-2, with 9 bases identical to TRBD1. Unmatched junction bases numbered 15, after V lost 5 bases and J lost 8 bases. The CDR3 runs 16 residues. CDR1 is SEHNR, CDR2 FQNEAQ, per germline (reference sequence). The DNA of the CDR3 is TGTGCCAGCAGCCCCACAGGGGGCGTCTCTCGGTGGGGCTACACCTTC. It encodes CASSPTGGVSRWGYTF.

The chain combines TRBV10-1 with TRBJ2-3, with TRBD1 matching 9 bases. CDR1 and CDR2 from the germline V gene are WNHNN and SYGVQD (reference sequence). The length of the CDR3 is 14 residues. Germline trimming cut 9 bases from V and 6 bases from J; bases unmatched to any gene: 10. The CDR3 DNA is TGCGCCAGAAGACGGACAGGGGACGGGGATACGCAGTATTTT. Translation gives CARRRTGDGDTQYF.

V and J are TRBV2 and TRBJ2-3, with D possibly matching TRBD2 (6 bases). The germline gives CDR1 SNHLY, CDR2 FYNNEI. The CDR3 contains 12 residues. V lost 7 bases, J lost 1 base, and 6 bases lay in between. The CDR3 DNA sequence: TGTGCCAGCACGGGGGGCACAGATACGCAGTATTTT. Its protein product is CASTGGTDTQYF. Full variable domain (remainder filled in from reference TRBV2 and TRBJ2-3): EPEVTQTPSHQVTQMGQEVILRCVPISNHLYFYWYRQILGQKVEFLVSFYNNEISEKSEIFDDQFSVERPDGSNFTLKIRSTKLEDSAMYFCASTGGTDTQYFGPGTRLTVL.